This T cell receptor beta chain was observed in a study of T cells in Graves' hyperthyroidism and ophthalmopathy (dated by TCRdb to between 2017 and 2020). Context from the whole study: To identify distinguishing TCR V-J signatures, a discovery cohort of 90 to 100 patients was used, comprising 40 to 45 with Graves' ophthalmopathy and around 57 with stable Graves' hyperthyroidism. The 85 to 100 discovery patients were divided at random into training and test sets in a 7:3 ratio. The paper describes TCR Vbeta CDR3 sequencing of fewer than 150 peripheral blood samples, made up of 43 ophthalmopathy patients, more than 70 hyperthyroidism patients and 17 progressor patients. In addition, the study compared T-cell repertoires in thyroid tissue and in blood from 6 or 7 Graves' hyperthyroidism patients. Prospective prediction of ophthalmopathy was tested in an independent validation cohort of under 20 hyperthyroidism patients and some 17 patients who later progressed to ophthalmopathy. After blood sampling, hyperthyroidism patients were treated with methimazole at a starting dose of 30 mg daily, and ophthalmopathy patients were treated with high-dose intravenous methylprednisolone. Broader findings and caveats from the paper: Blood samples also contained most of the expanded thyroid clonotypes (frequency above 0.001), which suggests that blood repertoires may reflect thyroid immune responses. A 13 V-J signature model separated ophthalmopathy from stable hyperthyroidism, with 87.88% sensitivity and 81% to 83% specificity in cross-validation and 80%/75% in testing. Sample size was not statistically predetermined, and investigators were not blinded to group allocation. In validation, the model predicted progression to ophthalmopathy a median of around six months before onset, with roughly 70% sensitivity and 72.22% specificity.

Exclusion was applied to patients with uncontrolled infections, other autoimmune diseases, pregnancy or lactation. Clinical symptoms, serum thyroxine and TRAb, thyroid ultrasound, and orbital computed tomography formed the basis for the diagnoses. Trizol reagent was used to extract total RNA, and RNA quality was then checked on an Agilent 2100 Bioanalyzer. The TCR beta CDR3 regions were amplified from RNA transcripts. The TCR CDR3 was subjected to a first round of RT-PCR using the HTBI primer set and the Qiagen OneStep RT-PCR kit. Libraries were constructed in a second round of multiplex PCR, after which size selection and purification were carried out. The libraries were sequenced on an Illumina HiSeq2000 using paired-end 100 bp reads. From the authors' description of their analysis: SOAPnuke was used to process the raw data, removing reads that contained adapters or uncalled bases, had a mean Phred below 15, or lacked an exact match to the constant primer or identifier. COPE v1.2.5 was used to merge high-quality paired reads, and clonotypes were defined as unique nucleotide sequences. MiTCR v1.1 was used to align clonotypes to the IMGT TRBV, TRBD and TRBJ reference segments. The analysis was restricted to V-J combinations with a frequency above 0.0001, which together covered 99% to 99.2% of the repertoires. The TCS score was defined as F50 (clonal expansion) divided by E x V (chaos), with BLOSUM62-based TCRdist calculated between CDR3 peptides within each V-J. Welch's t-statistics and random forest reduced 500 to 550 V-J features to under 15, which were used in a naive Bayes classifier (R e1071). The Morisita-Horn index was used to measure how similar the thyroid and blood repertoires were. Starting from the raw public reads, TCRdb applied fastp trimming at Q25, assembled clones with MiXCR and retained in-frame beta chains. Entries are consolidated by CDR3 protein sequence, retaining the most common genes and DNA. Clone size and V and J calls follow TCRdb, not the original study. The sample table lists 480,000 or so distinct CDR3 sequences, approximately 48% of them with a count of one. Jointly, the top ten make up about two fifths of the sample.

This clonotype has a count of ten or more. The specificity of this receptor is unknown. One base away there is no much larger clone; base qualities are not given. Including cysteine and phenylalanine, the CDR3 has 14 amino acids. Only CDR3 DNA remains: 42 bases, in frame from the first base. Trimming accounts for 4 bases at V and 7 bases at J, while the number of junction bases matched to no gene is 7. Taken from the germline V gene, the CDR1 and CDR2 loops are SGHVS and FQNEAQ. The rearrangement combines TRBV7-8 with TRBJ2-7, with TRBD2 matching 10 junction bases. Material for sequencing was peripheral blood or thyroid tissue (not recorded which). This clonotype originated in an adult woman with Graves' disease, either hyperthyroidism or ophthalmopathy (not recorded which). CDR3 loop: CASSSLAGVKEQYF. Read as DNA, the sequence is TGTGCCAGCAGCTCTCTAGCGGGAGTGAAAGAGCAGTACTTC.